This T cell receptor (beta chain) was found in a study of CD8 T cells in Susac syndrome. Regarding the study as a whole: As the study acknowledged, the number of individuals in its TCR sequencing and HLA analysis was relatively small.

With random hexamers, reverse transcription was performed on roughly 0.5 to 1 ug of RNA. Amplification of TCR beta CDR3 across 54 Vbeta and 13 Jbeta was performed with immunoSEQ multiplex PCR. TCRdb passed the immunoSEQ multiplex PCR reads through MiXCR, listing each CDR3 protein once. Of more than 70,000 distinct CDR3 sequences in the sample, just under 95% were seen once. V dropped 1 base and J dropped 13 bases, with 10 bases sitting between them. The CDR3 spans 12 residues. Germline V gives CDR1 LNHDA, CDR2 SQIVND (reference sequence). Points on this clonotype: What it recognizes is unknown.

TCR beta from blood CD8+ and CD4+ T cells was sequenced. This rearrangement joins TRBV19 to TRBJ2-2; maybe TRBD1 (5 bases). This receptor was obtained from a human donor in good health. Sequenced material: CD8+ T cells from PBMCs. DNA of the CDR3: TGTGCCAGTAGTATAGGCCGCCAGGGGCTGTTTTTT. Protein product: CASSIGRQGLFF.